This T cell receptor (beta chain) is drawn from a study of graft-versus-host responses after intestinal transplantation listed by TCRdb under 2021. Describing the broader study: Recipients received multivisceral, liver-intestinal, or isolated intestinal transplants. All recipients received anti-thymocyte globulin induction followed by maintenance tacrolimus and steroids for 3 to 4 years. Bulk TCR-beta CDR3 sequencing was used to track graft-versus-host and host-versus-graft alloreactive T cell clones in the graft, circulation and bone marrow after intestinal transplantation. Instead of going to the commercial service, samples from a few later patients were sequenced in-house on an Illumina MiSeq and processed with MiXCR. A peak of at least 4% donor T cells among recipient peripheral blood mononuclear cells was the definition used for donor T cell macrochimerism. To identify alloreactive clones, pre-transplant mixed lymphocyte reaction products were sequenced and then compared with unstimulated pre-transplant donor and recipient T cells. The cohort enrolled approximately 24 intestinal transplant recipients, one of whom was a retransplant, and a few patients without pretransplant specimens were excluded.

Concerning this clone itself: This clone's antigen is unknown. Per-base quality was not reported, and no clone a single base away is much larger than it.

Overall study outcomes, separate from this receptor: GvH clones were detected in recipient bone marrow, and some of these GvH clones were observed earlier in ileal mucosa or blood, consistent with an intestinal mucosal origin. Early after transplant, peak levels of circulating GvH clones were found to be associated with declines in HvG clones. The conclusions were limited by the relatively low number and heterogeneity of the intestinal transplant patients. In the allografts of patients with donor T cell macrochimerism, GvH to HvG T cell clonal ratios were high.

This specimen's time point label, interpreted: cells obtained before transplantation from donor or recipient. CD3+CD4+ and CD3+CD8+ populations were FACS-sorted from unstimulated pre-transplant donor and recipient cells taken from spleen or lymph nodes. Libraries were built with the immunoSEQ multiplex PCR assay. For most patients, genomic DNA was isolated with the Qiagen DNeasy Blood and Tissue Kit and sent frozen to Adaptive Biotechnologies for TCR sequencing. Adaptive Biotechnologies carried out high-throughput TCR-beta CDR3 sequencing of genomic DNA for most patients. As for how the authors treated the data: Adaptive's ImmunoSEQ software was the source of the TCR sequencing data for 15 to 20 patients, while a few other patients were processed with MiXCR and VDJtools. To correct CD4 versus CD8 sorting errors, any sequence found in both subsets at a frequency ratio below 5:1 was removed. CDR3 nucleotide sequences shared by donor and recipient were removed because the origin of these sequences could not be assigned. To count as alloreactive, a clone needed at least 2-fold expansion over unstimulated cells and a minimum CFSE-low frequency of 0.002% (template counts) or 0.001% (read counts). A clone was considered mappable if detected in the sequenced pre-transplant spleen, lymph node, or MLR CFSE-low populations of the donor or recipient. The cumulative frequency of alloreactive clones was calculated as a percentage of all sequences, weighted by copy number. Not all clones reach the TCRdb copy of this immuneACCESS table, which keeps in-frame sequences only. Checked studies attribute under half of the gap to unresolved V genes and leave the rest unexplained. The DNA was the basis for D and trimming; V, J and clone size are from that table. Within this sample are 100,000 or so clones, with about 93% of them counted one time only. The biggest ten clones account for more than 0.15% of the sample.

Deletion took 2 bases off V and 5 bases off J, with a span of 13 bases between the germline ends. CDR1 MDHEN and CDR2 SYDVKM were looked up in the germline V gene. The CDR3 starts with the cysteine, ends with the phenylalanine, and has 15 residues. Only CDR3 DNA is held: 45 bases, read in frame from base 1. The sequence was obtained from a human donor who received an intestinal transplant. Recombination connected TRBV28 to TRBJ1-5; a tentative D match to TRBD1 spans 6 bases. Specimen: unstimulated CD4+ T cells sorted from spleen or lymph node cells, collected before intestinal transplant. The CDR3 is CASSLPGTRDQPQHF. At the DNA level, the sequence is TGTGCCAGCAGTTTACCAGGGACACGGGATCAGCCCCAGCATTTT.